The source of this TCR beta chain is a study of T cells in Graves' hyperthyroidism and ophthalmopathy. Study findings and constraints: Expanded thyroid clonotypes (above 0.001) were mostly also found in blood.

The CDR3 runs 14 residues. V dropped 3 bases and J dropped 6; count of bases not matched to a gene: 0. Germline assignment: CDR1 LNHNV and CDR2 YYDKDF (reference sequence). Clinicians diagnosed patients from clinical symptoms, serum thyroxine and TRAb, thyroid ultrasound and orbital computed tomography. Amplification yielded TCR beta CDR3 regions, with RNA transcripts as the source. Using the HTBI primer set, a first-round RT-PCR was run on the TCR CDR3. Each CDR3 protein is one row after TCRdb ran MiXCR on the multiplex PCR reads. Among some 600,000 distinct CDR3 sequences listed, 14% were seen once. This clonotype was seen ten or more times. Antigen unknown.

The sequence came from a woman aged 25 to 45 with Graves' hyperthyroidism that later progressed to Graves' ophthalmopathy. The sample taken for sequencing was blood. V gene TRBV15 combines with J gene TRBJ1-4, with 11 nucleotides matching TRBD1. CDR3 sequence (DNA): TGTGCCACCAGCAGGGACAGGGGGCATGAAAAACTGTTTTTT. Its translation is CATSRDRGHEKLFF.